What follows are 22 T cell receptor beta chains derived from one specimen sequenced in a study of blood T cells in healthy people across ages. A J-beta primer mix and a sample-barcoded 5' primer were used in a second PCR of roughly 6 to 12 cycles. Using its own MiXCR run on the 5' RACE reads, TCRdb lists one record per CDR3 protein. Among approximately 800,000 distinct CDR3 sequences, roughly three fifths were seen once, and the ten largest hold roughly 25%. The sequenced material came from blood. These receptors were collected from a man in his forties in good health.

The CDR3 protein is CAGGLAGAPSTDTQYF. The CDR3, as DNA: TGTGCCGGAGGACTAGCGGGAGCCCCTAGCACAGATACGCAGTATTTT. V and J are TRBV2 and TRBJ2-3; TRBD2 matches at 13 bases. This CDR3 region has 16 residues. Germline CDR1 SNHLY, CDR2 FYNNEI. The ends lost 11 bases at V and 0 bases at J; junction bases unmatched: 8.

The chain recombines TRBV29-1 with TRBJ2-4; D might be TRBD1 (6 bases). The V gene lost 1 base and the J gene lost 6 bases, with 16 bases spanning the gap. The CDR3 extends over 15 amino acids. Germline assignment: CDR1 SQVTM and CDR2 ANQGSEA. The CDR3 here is CSVEGSPGDRNIQYF. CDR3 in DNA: TGCAGCGTTGAAGGGTCCCCAGGGGATCGAAACATTCAGTACTTC.

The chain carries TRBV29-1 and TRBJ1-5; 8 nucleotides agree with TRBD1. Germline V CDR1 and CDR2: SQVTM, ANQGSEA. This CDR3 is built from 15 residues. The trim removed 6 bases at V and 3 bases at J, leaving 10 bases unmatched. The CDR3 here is CSVEPTGQDNQPQHF. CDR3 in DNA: TGCAGCGTCGAACCCACGGGACAGGACAATCAGCCCCAGCATTTT.

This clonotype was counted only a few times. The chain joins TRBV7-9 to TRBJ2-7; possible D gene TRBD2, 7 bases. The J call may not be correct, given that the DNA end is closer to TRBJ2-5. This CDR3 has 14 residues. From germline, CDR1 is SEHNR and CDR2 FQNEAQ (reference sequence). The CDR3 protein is CASSQPGGGGTQYF. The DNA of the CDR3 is TGTGCCAGCAGCCAGCCCGGGGGAGGGGGGACCCAGTACTTC.

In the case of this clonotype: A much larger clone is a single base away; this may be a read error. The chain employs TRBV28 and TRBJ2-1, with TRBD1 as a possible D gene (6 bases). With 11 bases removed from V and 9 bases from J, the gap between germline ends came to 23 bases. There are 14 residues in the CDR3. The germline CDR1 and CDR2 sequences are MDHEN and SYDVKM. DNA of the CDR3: TGTGCCTGCCCCCGGGGCAGGGGTTTTGGTGAGCAGTTCTTC. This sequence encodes CACPRGRGFGEQFF.

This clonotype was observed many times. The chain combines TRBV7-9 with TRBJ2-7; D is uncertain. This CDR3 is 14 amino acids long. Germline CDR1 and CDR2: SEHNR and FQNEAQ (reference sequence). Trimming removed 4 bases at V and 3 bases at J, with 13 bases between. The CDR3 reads CASSSTGIDYEQYF. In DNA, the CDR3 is TGTGCCAGCAGCTCCACGGGCATAGACTACGAGCAGTACTTC. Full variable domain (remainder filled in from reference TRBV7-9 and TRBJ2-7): DTGVSQNPRHKITKRGQNVTFRCDPISEHNRLYWYRQTLGQGPEFLTYFQNEAQLEKSRLLSDRFSAERPKGSFSTLEIQRTEQGDSAMYLCASSSTGIDYEQYFGPGTRLTVT.

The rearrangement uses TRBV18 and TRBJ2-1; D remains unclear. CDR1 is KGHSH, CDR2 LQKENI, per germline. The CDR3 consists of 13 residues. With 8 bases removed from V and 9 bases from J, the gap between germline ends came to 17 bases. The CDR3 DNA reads TGTGCCAGCGACCAGGCTGGGATAGGTGAGCAGTTCTTC. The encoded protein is CASDQAGIGEQFF.

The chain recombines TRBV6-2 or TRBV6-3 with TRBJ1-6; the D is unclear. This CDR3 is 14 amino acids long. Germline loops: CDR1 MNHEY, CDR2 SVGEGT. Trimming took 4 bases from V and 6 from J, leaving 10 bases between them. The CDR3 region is CASSSVRANSPLHF. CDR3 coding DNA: TGTGCCAGCAGTTCCGTACGAGCTAATTCACCCCTCCACTTT.

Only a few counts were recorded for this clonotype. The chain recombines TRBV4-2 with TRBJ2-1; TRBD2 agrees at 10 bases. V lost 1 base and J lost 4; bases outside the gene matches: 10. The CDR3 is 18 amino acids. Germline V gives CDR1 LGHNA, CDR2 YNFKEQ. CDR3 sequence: CASSQGMVAGGLYNEQFF. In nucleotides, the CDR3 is TGTGCCAGCAGCCAAGGGATGGTAGCGGGAGGATTATACAATGAGCAGTTCTTC.

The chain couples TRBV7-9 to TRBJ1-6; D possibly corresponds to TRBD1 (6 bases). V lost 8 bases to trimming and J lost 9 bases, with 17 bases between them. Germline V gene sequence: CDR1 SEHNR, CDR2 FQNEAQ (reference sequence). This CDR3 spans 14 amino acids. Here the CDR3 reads CASSPGTQFSPLHF. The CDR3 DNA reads TGTGCCAGCTCCCCCGGGACACAGTTTTCACCCCTCCACTTT.

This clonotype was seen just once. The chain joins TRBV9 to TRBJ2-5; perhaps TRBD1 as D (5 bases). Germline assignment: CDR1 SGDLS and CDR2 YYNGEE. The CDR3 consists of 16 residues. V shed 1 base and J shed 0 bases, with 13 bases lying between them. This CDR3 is CASSVQNGAYQETQYF. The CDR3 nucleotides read TGTGCCAGCAGCGTACAGAATGGGGCTTACCAAGAGACCCAGTACTTC.

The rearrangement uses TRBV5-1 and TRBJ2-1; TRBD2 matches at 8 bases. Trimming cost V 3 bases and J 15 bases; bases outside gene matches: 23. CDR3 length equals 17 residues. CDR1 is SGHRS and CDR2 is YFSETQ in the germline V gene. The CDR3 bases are TGCGCCAGCAGCTACACCCAGGCTAGCGGGTCATCCTATACACCGTTCTTC. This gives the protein CASSYTQASGSSYTPFF.

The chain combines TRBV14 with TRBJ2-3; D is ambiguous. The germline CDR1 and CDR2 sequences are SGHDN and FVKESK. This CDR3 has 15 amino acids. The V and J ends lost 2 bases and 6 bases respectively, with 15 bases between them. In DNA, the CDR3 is TGTGCCAGCAGCCAATGGGATCCCACACGCGATACGCAGTATTTT. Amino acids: CASSQWDPTRDTQYF.

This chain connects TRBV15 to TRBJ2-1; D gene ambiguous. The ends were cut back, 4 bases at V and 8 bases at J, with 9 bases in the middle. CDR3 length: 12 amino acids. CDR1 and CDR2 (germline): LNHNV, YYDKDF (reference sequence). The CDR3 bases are TGTGCCACCAGCACCGCAGGCGATGAGCAGTTCTTC. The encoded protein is CATSTAGDEQFF.

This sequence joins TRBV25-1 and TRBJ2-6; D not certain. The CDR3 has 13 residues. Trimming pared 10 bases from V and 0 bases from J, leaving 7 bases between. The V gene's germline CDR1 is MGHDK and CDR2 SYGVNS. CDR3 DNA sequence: TGTGCCACTTCCATCTCTGGGGCCAACGTCCTGACTTTC. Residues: CATSISGANVLTF.

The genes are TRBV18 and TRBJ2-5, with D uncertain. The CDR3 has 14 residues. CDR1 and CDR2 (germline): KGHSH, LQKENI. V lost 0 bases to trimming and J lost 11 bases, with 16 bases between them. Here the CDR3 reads CASSPPLALNEQYF. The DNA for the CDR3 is TGTGCCAGCTCACCACCGTTAGCTTTGAATGAGCAGTACTTC.

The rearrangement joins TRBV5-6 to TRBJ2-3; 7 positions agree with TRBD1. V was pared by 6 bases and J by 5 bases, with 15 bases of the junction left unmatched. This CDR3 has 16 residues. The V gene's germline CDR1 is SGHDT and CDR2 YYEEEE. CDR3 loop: CASTFVRRQGVDTQYF. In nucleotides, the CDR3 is TGTGCCAGCACCTTCGTCCGGAGACAGGGTGTAGATACGCAGTATTTT.

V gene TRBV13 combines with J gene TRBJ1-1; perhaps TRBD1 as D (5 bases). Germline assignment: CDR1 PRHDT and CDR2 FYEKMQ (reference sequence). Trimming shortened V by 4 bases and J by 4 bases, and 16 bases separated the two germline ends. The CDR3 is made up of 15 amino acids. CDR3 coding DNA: TGTGCCAGCAGCTCAGGAGCCGACAGCATCACTGAAGCTTTCTTT. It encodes CASSSGADSITEAFF.

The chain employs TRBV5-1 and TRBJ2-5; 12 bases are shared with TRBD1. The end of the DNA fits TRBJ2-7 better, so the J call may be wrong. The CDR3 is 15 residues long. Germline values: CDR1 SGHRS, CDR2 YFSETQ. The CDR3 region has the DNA TGCGCCAGCAGCGCTTCCGGGACAGGGGGCAGCGAGCAGTACTTC. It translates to CASSASGTGGSEQYF.

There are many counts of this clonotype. The CDR3 is CASSTGWANQPQHF. The CDR3 DNA follows: TGCGCCAGCAGCACGGGTTGGGCGAATCAGCCCCAGCATTTT. This chain connects TRBV5-1 to TRBJ1-5; no clear D. Trimming took off 4 bases at V and 4 bases at J, with 12 bases between the two ends. Germline loops: CDR1 SGHRS, CDR2 YFSETQ. The CDR3 loop spans 14 amino acids.

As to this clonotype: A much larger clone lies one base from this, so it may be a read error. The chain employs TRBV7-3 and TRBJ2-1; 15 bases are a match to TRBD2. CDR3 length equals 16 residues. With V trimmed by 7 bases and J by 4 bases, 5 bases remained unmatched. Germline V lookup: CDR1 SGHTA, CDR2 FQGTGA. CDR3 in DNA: TGTGCCAGCAACTCTGGACTAGCGGGGGGGTACAATGAGCAGTTCTTC. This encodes CASNSGLAGGYNEQFF.

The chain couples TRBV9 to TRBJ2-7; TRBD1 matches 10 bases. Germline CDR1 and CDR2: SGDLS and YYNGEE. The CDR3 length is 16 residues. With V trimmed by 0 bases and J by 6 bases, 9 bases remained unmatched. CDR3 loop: CASSVVSTGGRGEQYF. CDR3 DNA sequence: TGTGCCAGCAGCGTAGTCTCGACAGGGGGCCGGGGCGAGCAGTACTTC.